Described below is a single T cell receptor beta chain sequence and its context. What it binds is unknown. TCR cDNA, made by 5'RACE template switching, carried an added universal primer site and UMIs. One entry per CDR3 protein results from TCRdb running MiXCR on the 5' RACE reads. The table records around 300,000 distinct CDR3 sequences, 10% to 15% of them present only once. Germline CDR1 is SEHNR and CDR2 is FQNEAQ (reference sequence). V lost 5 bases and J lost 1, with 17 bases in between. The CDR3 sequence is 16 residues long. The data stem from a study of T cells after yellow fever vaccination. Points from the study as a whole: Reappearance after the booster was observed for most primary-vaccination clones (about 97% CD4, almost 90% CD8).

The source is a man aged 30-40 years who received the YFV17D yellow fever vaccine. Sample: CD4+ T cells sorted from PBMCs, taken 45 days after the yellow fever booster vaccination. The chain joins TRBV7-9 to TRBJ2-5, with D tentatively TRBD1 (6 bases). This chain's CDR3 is CASSLLTGPPQETQYF. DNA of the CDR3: TGTGCCAGCAGCCTACTTACAGGGCCCCCCCAAGAGACCCAGTACTTC.